This T cell receptor beta chain was sequenced in a study of T cell responses to AZD1222 COVID-19 vaccine (dated by TCRdb to the early 2020s). Describing the broader study: A total of just over 230 trial participants underwent TCR sequencing, of whom roughly 210 had received two doses of AZD1222 and about 25 had received two doses of the MenACWY control vaccine. Trial participants were enrolled by age into 18-55, 56-69 and 70-plus year subgroups, with around 140, 26 and 57 TCR-sequenced participants respectively.

The CDR3 regions of human TCRbeta chains were subjected to immunosequencing. From the authors' description of their analysis: TCRs in the repertoires were compared against a reference library of SARS-CoV-2-specific TCRs that had been generated with the MIRA antigen-specificity platform. Breadth meant the fraction of unique TCRs that were SARS-CoV-2-associated, whereas depth meant the fraction of total T cells that were SARS-CoV-2-associated. Each spike-specific TCR was assigned to its reactive spike region and to a CD4 or CD8 class using the MIRA data. Log10-transformed breadth and depth values were compared by one-way ANOVA with Sidak's multiple comparisons tests. TCRdb mirrors the immuneACCESS table, restricted to in-frame sequences. Some clones are absent from its copies; in checked studies, under half trace to an unresolved V gene, and the reason for the others is unknown. V and J calls and clone size come straight from that table; D and trimming were deduced from the DNA. A total of approximately 140,000 clones appear in this sample, 92% of them only once. Jointly, the top ten make up roughly 3.4% of the sample.

The sample's time point, from its label and the paper: about 28 days (+/-7) after the second vaccine dose. Because spike-specific TCR depth and breadth did not differ between the two schedules, AZD1222 recipients who got a second dose at roughly 4 weeks were pooled with those who got a second dose at roughly 12 weeks. Samples from vaccinated people were obtained from the UK trials COV001 and COV002, which included a single-blind randomized controlled phase 2/3 trial of AZD1222 (ChAdOx1 nCoV-19) in healthy adults. For TCRbeta chain sequencing, PBMC samples were collected from trial participants at day 0 and at day 28 after the second dose. Comment on this clone: Its antigen is unknown. The record has no base qualities; no much larger clone is one base away.

The CDR1 and CDR2 encoded by the germline V gene are SQVTM and ANQGSEA. Spanning cysteine to phenylalanine, the CDR3 consists of 14 amino acids. The entry retains the CDR3 DNA only, 42 bases that are in frame from base 1. Germline trimming: 4 bases from V, 9 bases from J; junction bases outside gene matches: 8. Summary of the overall study and its limitations: No day 14 peak-response samples were available, so repertoires were characterized only after the peak T cell response. After two AZD1222 doses, spike-specific TCR breadth and depth were significantly higher than at day 0 and than in MenACWY recipients. Reportedly, almost half of the unique spike-specific TCRs recognized epitopes lying outside the regions that are mutated in the B.1.351 and B.1.1.7 variants. Conclusions about previously exposed vaccinees were limited because only six AZD1222 recipients were SARS-CoV-2 seropositive at baseline. The 56-69-year group was small, and its depth increase did not reach significance, likely because of low power. Most participants were white British and females outnumbered males, and the authors suggested that clonal diversity may have been underestimated. The vaccine-associated CD4 TCRs covered the entire spike protein, and the dominant responses fell in regions 160-218 and 743-854.

The chain was built from TRBV29-1 and TRBJ2-1; TRBD2 aligns with 11 central bases. This TCR was recovered from an adult who received the AZD1222 COVID-19 vaccine. This material consisted of peripheral blood, taken 28 days after the second AZD1222 dose. CDR3 protein: CSVVYTSGSGEQFF. The nucleotides are TGCAGCGTTGTTTACACTAGCGGGAGTGGTGAGCAGTTCTTC.